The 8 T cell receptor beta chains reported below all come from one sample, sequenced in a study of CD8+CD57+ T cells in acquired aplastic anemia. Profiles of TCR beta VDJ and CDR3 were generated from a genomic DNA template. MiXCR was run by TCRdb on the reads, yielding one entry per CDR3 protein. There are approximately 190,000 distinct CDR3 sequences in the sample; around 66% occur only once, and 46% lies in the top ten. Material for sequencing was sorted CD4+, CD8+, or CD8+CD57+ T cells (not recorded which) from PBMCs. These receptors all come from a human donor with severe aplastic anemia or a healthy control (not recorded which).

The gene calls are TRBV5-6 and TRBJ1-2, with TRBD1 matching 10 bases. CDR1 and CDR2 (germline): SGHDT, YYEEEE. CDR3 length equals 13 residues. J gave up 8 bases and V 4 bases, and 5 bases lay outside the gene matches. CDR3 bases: TGTGCCAGCAGCGACAGGGGGCGCGAGGGCTACACCTTC. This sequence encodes CASSDRGREGYTF.

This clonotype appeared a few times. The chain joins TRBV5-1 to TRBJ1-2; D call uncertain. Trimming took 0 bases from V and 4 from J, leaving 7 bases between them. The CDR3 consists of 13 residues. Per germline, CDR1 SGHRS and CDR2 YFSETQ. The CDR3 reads CASSLAETYGYTF. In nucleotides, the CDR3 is TGCGCCAGCAGCTTGGCAGAAACCTATGGCTACACCTTC.

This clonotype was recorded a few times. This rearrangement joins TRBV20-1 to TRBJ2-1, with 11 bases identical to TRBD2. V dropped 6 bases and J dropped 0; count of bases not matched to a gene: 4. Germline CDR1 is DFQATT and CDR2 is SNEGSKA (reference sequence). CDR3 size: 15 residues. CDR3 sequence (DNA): TGCAGTGCGGCGGGACTAGCGGTCTCCTACAATGAGCAGTTCTTC. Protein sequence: CSAAGLAVSYNEQFF.

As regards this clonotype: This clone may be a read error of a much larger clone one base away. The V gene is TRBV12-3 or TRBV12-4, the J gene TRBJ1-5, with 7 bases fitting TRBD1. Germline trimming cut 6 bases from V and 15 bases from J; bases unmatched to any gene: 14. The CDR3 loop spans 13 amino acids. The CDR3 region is CASSQDLGQRRHF. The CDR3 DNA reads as TGTGCCAGCAGCCAGGACCTGGGACAGCGCCGGCATTTT.

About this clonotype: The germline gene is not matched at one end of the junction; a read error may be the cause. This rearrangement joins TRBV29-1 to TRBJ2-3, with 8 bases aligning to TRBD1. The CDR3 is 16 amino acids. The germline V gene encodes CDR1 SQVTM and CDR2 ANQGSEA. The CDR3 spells CSVEGGTGVPSHTLYF. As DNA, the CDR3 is TGCAGCGTTGAAGGGGGGACAGGAGTCCCCTCACATACGCTGTATTTT.

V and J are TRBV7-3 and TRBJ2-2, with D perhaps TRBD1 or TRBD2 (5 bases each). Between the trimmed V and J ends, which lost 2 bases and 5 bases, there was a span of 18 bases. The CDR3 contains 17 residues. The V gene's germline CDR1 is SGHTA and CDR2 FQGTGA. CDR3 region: CASSLVRAGLSTGELFF. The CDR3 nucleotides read TGTGCCAGCAGCTTAGTGCGGGCAGGGCTTTCTACCGGGGAGCTGTTTTTT.

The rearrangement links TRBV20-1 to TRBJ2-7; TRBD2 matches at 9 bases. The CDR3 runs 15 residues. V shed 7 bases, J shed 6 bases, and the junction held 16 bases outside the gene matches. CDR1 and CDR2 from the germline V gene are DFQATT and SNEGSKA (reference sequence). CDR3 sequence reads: CSVDVRLAGSGEQYF. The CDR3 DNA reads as TGCAGTGTTGACGTGCGGCTAGCGGGGTCGGGCGAGCAGTACTTC.

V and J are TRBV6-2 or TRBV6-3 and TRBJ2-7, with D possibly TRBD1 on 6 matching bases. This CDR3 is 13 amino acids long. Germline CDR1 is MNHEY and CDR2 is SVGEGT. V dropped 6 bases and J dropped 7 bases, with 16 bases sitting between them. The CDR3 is CASSARQAEEQYF. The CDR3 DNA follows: TGTGCCAGCAGCGCGAGACAGGCCGAAGAGCAGTACTTC.